Below, 28 T cell receptor beta chains from the same sample are listed, as sequenced in a study of blood T cell repertoires in COVID-19. Clones were sequenced by immunoSEQ multiplex PCR, and TCRdb holds only the in-frame ones, with some missing. The sample yields 300,000 or so clones, 85% to 90% seen once. Material for sequencing was peripheral blood. These receptor sequences come from a man between 65 and 79 years old with acute or convalescent COVID-19.

The rearrangement joins TRBV29-1 to TRBJ1-2; 9 bases align to TRBD1. V gave up 7 bases and J gave up 2 bases; unmatched junction bases: 2. Germline V CDR1 and CDR2: SQVTM, ANQGSEA. The CDR3 loop spans 12 amino acids. CDR3 amino acids: CSADRGNYGYTF. The DNA of the CDR3 is TGCAGCGCTGACAGGGGGAACTATGGCTACACCTTC.

The rearrangement joins TRBV28 to TRBJ1-6, with D possibly TRBD1 on 6 matching bases. The germline CDR1 and CDR2 sequences are MDHEN and SYDVKM. Trimming stripped 6 bases from V and 7 bases from J, with 31 bases between. The CDR3 is made up of 20 amino acids. The CDR3 DNA follows: TGTGCCAGCAGCCAAGGACGACAGGCGGGCCTCGATTGGGGAAATTCACCCCTCCACTTT. Translation gives CASSQGRQAGLDWGNSPLHF.

V gene TRBV28 combines with J gene TRBJ1-5; D is ambiguous. CDR1 and CDR2 (germline): MDHEN, SYDVKM. V was trimmed by 5 bases and J by 6 bases, leaving 8 bases between them. The CDR3 has 12 amino acids. The chain's CDR3 is CASSRAGQPQHF. The CDR3 bases are TGTGCCAGCAGTCGTGCGGGTCAGCCCCAGCATTTT.

The CDR3 sequence is CASSQEVQGRRAFF. For the CDR3, the DNA is TGCGCCAGCAGCCAAGAAGTCCAGGGAAGGAGAGCTTTCTTT. The genes are TRBV4-3 and TRBJ1-1, with D tentatively TRBD1 (5 bases). Germline lookup yields CDR1 LGHNA and CDR2 YSLEER. V dropped 0 bases and J dropped 10 bases, with 15 bases sitting between them. CDR3 size: 14 residues.

The rearrangement links TRBV4-1 to TRBJ1-2; 9 bases agree with TRBD1. Trimming took 3 bases from V and 8 from J; bases not matched to a gene: 13. Germline-derived CDR1 and CDR2 are MGHRA and YSYEKL. The CDR3 consists of 16 residues. The CDR3 loop is CASSQGATGGERGYTF. CDR3 DNA sequence: TGCGCCAGCAGCCAGGGCGCGACAGGGGGTGAAAGAGGCTACACCTTC.

V is TRBV18 and J is TRBJ1-1; the match to TRBD1 covers 7 bases. Germline assignment: CDR1 KGHSH and CDR2 LQKENI. J gave up 4 bases and V 5 bases, and 4 bases lay outside the gene matches. This CDR3 spans 13 amino acids. In DNA, the CDR3 is TGTGCCAGCTCATCTAACAGGGGCACTGAAGCTTTCTTT. Protein product: CASSSNRGTEAFF. The full variable domain, completed using reference TRBV18 and TRBJ1-1, is NAGVMQNPRHLVRRRGQEARLRCSPMKGHSHVYWYRQLPEEGLKFMVYLQKENIIDESGMPKERFSAEFPKEGPSILRIQQVVRGDSAAYFCASSSNRGTEAFFGQGTRLTVV.

This clone was seen ten or more times. The V and J genes are TRBV10-3 and TRBJ2-3; D is perhaps TRBD2 (6 bases). The ends were cut back, 2 bases at V and 2 bases at J, with 8 bases in the middle. CDR1 and CDR2 (germline): ENHRY, SYGVKD. The CDR3 is 14 amino acids. The chain's CDR3 is CAISEGGVTDTQYF. The CDR3 region has the DNA TGTGCCATCAGTGAGGGCGGGGTCACAGATACGCAGTATTTT.

Written as DNA, the CDR3 is TGTGCCAGCAGTTATCCGGGACAGGGGAGTCAGCCCCAGCATTTT. It translates to CASSYPGQGSQPQHF. The chain links TRBV28 to TRBJ1-5; 10 bases are shared with TRBD1. There are 15 residues in the CDR3. The ends lost 4 bases at V and 6 bases at J; junction bases unmatched: 6. In germline, CDR1 is MDHEN, CDR2 SYDVKM.

This chain joins TRBV19 and TRBJ1-1; 11 bases match TRBD1. V trimming: 8 bases; J trimming: 4 bases; junction bases outside the gene matches: 12. From germline, CDR1 is LNHDA and CDR2 SQIVND (reference sequence). The CDR3 runs 16 residues. The CDR3 loop reads CASGPGQGAGSTEAFF. CDR3 coding DNA: TGTGCCAGTGGTCCTGGACAGGGGGCCGGCAGCACTGAAGCTTTCTTT.

V is TRBV6-1 and J is TRBJ1-3; maybe TRBD1 (6 bases). Per the germline V gene, CDR1 is MNHNS and CDR2 is SASEGT. V was trimmed by 3 bases and J by 5 bases, leaving 11 bases between them. The CDR3 has 14 amino acids. CDR3 loop: CASSDVGARNTIYF. CDR3 in DNA: TGTGCCAGCAGTGATGTGGGGGCGAGAAACACCATATATTTT.

The genes are TRBV4-3 and TRBJ1-2; no clear D gene. The CDR3 is 17 amino acids. Germline-derived CDR1 and CDR2 are LGHNA and YSLEER. Trimming pared 0 bases from V and 1 base from J, leaving 15 bases between. In nucleotides, the CDR3 is TGCGCCAGCAGCCAAGATCTTCTTGGCGGGATTAACTATGGCTACACCTTC. Translated, it gives CASSQDLLGGINYGYTF.

The chain carries TRBV5-6 and TRBJ1-1, with D unclear. Per the germline V gene, CDR1 is SGHDT and CDR2 is YYEEEE. The V end lost 2 bases, the J end lost 5 bases, and 7 bases lay between the germline ends. The CDR3 is made up of 12 amino acids. Here the CDR3 reads CASSFDRTEAFF. The CDR3 DNA sequence: TGTGCCAGCAGCTTTGATAGAACTGAAGCTTTCTTT.

V usage is TRBV19 and J usage is TRBJ1-6; D is unresolved. The V gene lost 7 bases and the J gene lost 4 bases, with 5 bases spanning the gap. Germline lookup yields CDR1 LNHDA and CDR2 SQIVND (reference sequence). The CDR3 runs 12 residues. The CDR3 spells CASNEYNSPLHF. CDR3 DNA: TGTGCCAGTAATGAGTATAATTCACCCCTCCACTTT.

The chain employs TRBV24-1 and TRBJ1-5; no clear D. The germline V gene encodes CDR1 KGHDR and CDR2 SFDVKD. This CDR3 comprises 14 residues. Deletions cut 7 bases from V and 0 bases from J, with 9 bases between. CDR3 sequence (DNA): TGTGCCACCAGACGGGGATATAGCAATCAGCCCCAGCATTTT. Its protein product is CATRRGYSNQPQHF.

This clone occurred once. This rearrangement joins TRBV30 to TRBJ1-2; possibly TRBD1 for D (5 bases). The CDR3 is made up of 13 amino acids. V dropped 0 bases and J dropped 6 bases, with 11 bases sitting between them. The germline gives CDR1 GTSNPN, CDR2 SVGIG (reference sequence). CDR3 DNA sequence: TGTGCCTGGAGTGTAGGGGCGGGGGATGGCTACACCTTC. Amino acid sequence: CAWSVGAGDGYTF.

The chain carries TRBV3-1 (or the pseudogene TRBV3-2) and TRBJ1-4, with a tentative D call TRBD1 (5 bases). Per the germline V gene, CDR1 is LGHDT and CDR2 is YNNKEL (reference sequence). The V and J ends lost 1 base and 4 bases respectively, with 10 bases between them. This CDR3 is built from 15 residues. The CDR3: CASSQGQRNNEKLFF. Written as DNA, the CDR3 is TGTGCCAGCAGCCAAGGACAGAGAAATAATGAAAAACTGTTTTTT.

The chain links TRBV27 to TRBJ1-6, with TRBD1 matching over 9 bases. V was pared by 2 bases and J by 10 bases, with 12 bases of the junction left unmatched. The CDR3 length is 17 residues. The germline V gene has CDR1 MNHEY and CDR2 SMNVEV (reference sequence). The DNA of the CDR3 is TGTGCCAGCAGTTTAACAAACAGGGGGCCAGGAGAATCACCCCTCCACTTT. Protein sequence: CASSLTNRGPGESPLHF.

This clone appeared a single time. The chain couples TRBV5-6 to TRBJ2-7, with TRBD2 as a possible D gene (5 bases). The CDR3 spans 14 residues. V lost 3 bases and J 2 bases, leaving 12 bases between the germline ends. CDR1 SGHDT and CDR2 YYEEEE come from the germline V gene. CDR3 amino acids: CASSSEGLAYEQYF. DNA of the CDR3: TGTGCCAGCAGCTCCGAGGGCTTAGCCTACGAGCAGTACTTC.

The chain is built from TRBV5-1 and TRBJ2-5; TRBD1 matches 8 bases. V shed 3 bases, J shed 3 bases, and the junction held 7 bases outside the gene matches. The length of the CDR3 is 15 residues. The V gene's germline CDR1 is SGHRS and CDR2 YFSETQ. The CDR3 coding sequence is TGCGCCAGCAGCTCGTACCAGGGGGCTGAAGAGACCCAGTACTTC. Its protein is CASSSYQGAEETQYF.

The J gene is TRBJ2-1, the V gene TRBV9, with D tentatively TRBD2 (5 bases). Germline V gives CDR1 SGDLS, CDR2 YYNGEE. V lost 5 bases and J lost 1, with 16 bases in between. The CDR3 loop spans 16 amino acids. CDR3 sequence: CASSPPGLQSYNEQFF. In nucleotides, the CDR3 is TGTGCCAGCAGTCCACCCGGACTGCAATCCTACAATGAGCAGTTCTTC.

V usage is TRBV24-1 and J usage is TRBJ1-2; D not certain. The CDR3 covers 14 residues. CDR1 and CDR2 (germline): KGHDR, SFDVKD. V dropped 0 bases and J dropped 0 bases, with 4 bases sitting between them. The CDR3 nucleotides read TGTGCCACCAGTGATTTGACAGCTAACTATGGCTACACCTTC. It is translated as CATSDLTANYGYTF.

V and J are TRBV6-6 and TRBJ2-1, with no clear D. The ends were cut back, 2 bases at V and 4 bases at J, with 9 bases in the middle. The CDR3 is 14 amino acids. CDR1 MNHNY and CDR2 SVGAGI come from the germline V gene (reference sequence). The CDR3 DNA follows: TGTGCCAGCAGTTACATCCCCTTATACAATGAGCAGTTCTTC. This codes for CASSYIPLYNEQFF.

About this clone: Other DNA sequences from this sample encode an identical CDR3 as well. The V call is TRBV2, the J call TRBJ1-1, with 10 bases lining up with TRBD1. The CDR3 runs 14 residues. The V gene end was trimmed by 6 bases and the J gene end by 4 bases; junction bases not matched to a gene: 5. Germline loops: CDR1 SNHLY, CDR2 FYNNEI. The DNA of the CDR3 is TGTGCCAGCAGCGACAGGGGGCTGGGCACTGAAGCTTTCTTT. This encodes CASSDRGLGTEAFF.

The chain combines TRBV28 with TRBJ2-7; maybe TRBD1 (5 bases). Germline lookup yields CDR1 MDHEN and CDR2 SYDVKM. V dropped 5 bases and J dropped 2 bases, with 16 bases sitting between them. The CDR3 spans 15 residues. CDR3 protein: CASSHTQQEAYEQYF. The CDR3 nucleotides are TGTGCCAGCAGTCATACTCAACAGGAAGCCTACGAGCAGTACTTC.

The chain combines TRBV12-3 or TRBV12-4 with TRBJ1-2; D possibly corresponds to TRBD1 (6 bases). The germline V and J ends were trimmed by 3 bases and 7 bases, with 12 bases remaining between them. This CDR3 is built from 13 residues. The CDR3: CASSFPGTSGYTF. CDR3 nucleotides: TGTGCCAGCAGTTTTCCCGGGACATCTGGCTACACCTTC.

The chain uses TRBV7-9 and TRBJ2-3; D possibly corresponds to TRBD2 (5 bases). This CDR3 spans 15 amino acids. V lost 0 bases and J 1 base, leaving 8 bases between the germline ends. CDR1 is SEHNR and CDR2 is FQNEAQ in the germline V gene (reference sequence). For the CDR3, the DNA is TGTGCCAGCAGCTTAGCGGGGAGTGGCACAGATACGCAGTATTTT. This sequence encodes CASSLAGSGTDTQYF. Together with reference TRBV7-9 and TRBJ2-3, the CDR3 gives the full variable domain: DTGVSQNPRHKITKRGQNVTFRCDPISEHNRLYWYRQTLGQGPEFLTYFQNEAQLEKSRLLSDRFSAERPKGSFSTLEIQRTEQGDSAMYLCASSLAGSGTDTQYFGPGTRLTVL.

The chain recombines TRBV7-8 with TRBJ2-5; 7 nucleotides agree with TRBD1. The V gene's germline CDR1 is SGHVS and CDR2 FQNEAQ. Unmatched junction bases numbered 5, after V lost 5 bases and J lost 2 bases. The CDR3 covers 14 residues. CDR3 residues: CASSHPGQQETQYF. Here the CDR3 DNA reads TGTGCCAGCAGCCATCCGGGACAGCAAGAGACCCAGTACTTC.

This chain uses TRBV6-2 or TRBV6-3 with TRBJ2-3; 9 bases line up with TRBD2. The germline gives CDR1 MNHEY, CDR2 SVGEGT. After removal of 4 bases from V and 4 bases from J, the junction contained 9 bases not matched to a gene. The CDR3 runs 16 residues. This chain's CDR3 is CASSSSQRGVADTQYF. The CDR3 nucleotides read TGTGCCAGCAGTTCCTCCCAGCGGGGGGTAGCAGATACGCAGTATTTT.